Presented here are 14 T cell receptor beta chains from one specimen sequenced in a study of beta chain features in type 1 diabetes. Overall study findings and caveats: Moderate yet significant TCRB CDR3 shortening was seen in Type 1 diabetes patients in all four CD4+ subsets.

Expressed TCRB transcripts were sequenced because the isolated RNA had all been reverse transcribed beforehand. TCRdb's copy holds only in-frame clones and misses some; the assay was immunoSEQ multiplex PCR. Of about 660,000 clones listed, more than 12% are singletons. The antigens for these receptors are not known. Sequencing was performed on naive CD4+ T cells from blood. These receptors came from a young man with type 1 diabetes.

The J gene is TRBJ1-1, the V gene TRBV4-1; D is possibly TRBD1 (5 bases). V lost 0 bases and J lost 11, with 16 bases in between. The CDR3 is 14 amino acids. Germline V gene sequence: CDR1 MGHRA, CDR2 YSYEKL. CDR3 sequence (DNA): TGCGCCAGCAGCCAAGATATCTCAGGGTCGGGGGCTTTCTTT. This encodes CASSQDISGSGAFF.

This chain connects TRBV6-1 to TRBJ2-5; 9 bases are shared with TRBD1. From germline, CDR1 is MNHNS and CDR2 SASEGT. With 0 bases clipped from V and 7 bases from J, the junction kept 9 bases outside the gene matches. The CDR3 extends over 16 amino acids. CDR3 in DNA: TGTGCCAGCAGTGAAGCGGGGACAGGGTACGAAGGGACCCAGTACTTC. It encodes CASSEAGTGYEGTQYF.

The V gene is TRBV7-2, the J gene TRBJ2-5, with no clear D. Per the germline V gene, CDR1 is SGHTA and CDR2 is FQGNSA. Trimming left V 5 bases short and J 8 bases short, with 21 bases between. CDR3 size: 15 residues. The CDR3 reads CASSPMTAPANTQYF. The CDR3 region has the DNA TGTGCCAGCAGCCCAATGACGGCACCGGCGAACACCCAGTACTTC.

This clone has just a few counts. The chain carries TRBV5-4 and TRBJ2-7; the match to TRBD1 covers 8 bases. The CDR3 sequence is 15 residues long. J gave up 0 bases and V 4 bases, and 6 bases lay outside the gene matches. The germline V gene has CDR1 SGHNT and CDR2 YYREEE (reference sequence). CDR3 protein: CASSTNRGSSYEQYF. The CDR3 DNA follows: TGTGCCAGCAGCACCAACAGGGGGAGCTCCTACGAGCAGTACTTC.

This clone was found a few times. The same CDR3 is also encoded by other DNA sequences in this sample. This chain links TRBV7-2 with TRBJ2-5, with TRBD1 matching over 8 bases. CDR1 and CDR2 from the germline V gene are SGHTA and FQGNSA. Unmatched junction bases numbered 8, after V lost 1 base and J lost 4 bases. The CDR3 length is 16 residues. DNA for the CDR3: TGTGCCAGCAGCTTAGTAGGTCAGGGGGCAGGAGAGACCCAGTACTTC. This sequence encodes CASSLVGQGAGETQYF.

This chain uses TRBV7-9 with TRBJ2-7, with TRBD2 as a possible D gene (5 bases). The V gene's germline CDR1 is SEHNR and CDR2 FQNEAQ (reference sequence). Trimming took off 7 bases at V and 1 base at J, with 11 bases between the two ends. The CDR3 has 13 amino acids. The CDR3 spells CASKATGSYEQYF. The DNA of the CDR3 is TGTGCCAGCAAGGCCACGGGATCCTACGAGCAGTACTTC. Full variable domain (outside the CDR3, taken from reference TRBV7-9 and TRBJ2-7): DTGVSQNPRHKITKRGQNVTFRCDPISEHNRLYWYRQTLGQGPEFLTYFQNEAQLEKSRLLSDRFSAERPKGSFSTLEIQRTEQGDSAMYLCASKATGSYEQYFGPGTRLTVT.

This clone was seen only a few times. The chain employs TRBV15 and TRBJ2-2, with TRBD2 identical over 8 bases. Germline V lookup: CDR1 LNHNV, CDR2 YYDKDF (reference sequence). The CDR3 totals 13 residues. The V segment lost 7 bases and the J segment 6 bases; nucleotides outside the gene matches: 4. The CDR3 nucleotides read TGTGCCACCACCCTAGCGGGCCCCGGGGAGCTGTTTTTT. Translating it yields CATTLAGPGELFF.

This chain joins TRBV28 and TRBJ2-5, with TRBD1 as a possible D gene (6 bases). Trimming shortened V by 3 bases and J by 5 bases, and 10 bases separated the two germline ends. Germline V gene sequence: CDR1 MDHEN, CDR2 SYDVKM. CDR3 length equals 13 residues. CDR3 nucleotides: TGTGCCAGCAGTTTGGGGCAGGGGGAGACCCAGTACTTC. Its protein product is CASSLGQGETQYF.

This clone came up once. DNA for the CDR3: TGTGCCAGCAATAAAGGGGCAACTAATGAAAAACTGTTTTTT. This encodes CASNKGATNEKLFF. This chain links TRBV2 with TRBJ1-4; D may be TRBD1 (5 bases). Looked up from germline, CDR1 is SNHLY and CDR2 is FYNNEI. Trimming left V 7 bases short and J 0 bases short, with 9 bases between. This CDR3 is 14 amino acids long. Full variable domain (outside the CDR3, taken from reference TRBV2 and TRBJ1-4): EPEVTQTPSHQVTQMGQEVILRCVPISNHLYFYWYRQILGQKVEFLVSFYNNEISEKSEIFDDQFSVERPDGSNFTLKIRSTKLEDSAMYFCASNKGATNEKLFFGSGTQLSVL.

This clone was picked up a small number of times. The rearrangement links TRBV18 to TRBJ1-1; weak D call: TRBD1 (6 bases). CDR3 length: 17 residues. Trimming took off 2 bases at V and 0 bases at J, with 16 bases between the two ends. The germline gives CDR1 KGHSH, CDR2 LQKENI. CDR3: CASSPTSAGAMNTEAFF. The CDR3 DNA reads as TGTGCCAGCTCACCAACCAGTGCAGGGGCCATGAACACTGAAGCTTTCTTT. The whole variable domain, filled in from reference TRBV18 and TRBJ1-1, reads NAGVMQNPRHLVRRRGQEARLRCSPMKGHSHVYWYRQLPEEGLKFMVYLQKENIIDESGMPKERFSAEFPKEGPSILRIQQVVRGDSAAYFCASSPTSAGAMNTEAFFGQGTRLTVV.

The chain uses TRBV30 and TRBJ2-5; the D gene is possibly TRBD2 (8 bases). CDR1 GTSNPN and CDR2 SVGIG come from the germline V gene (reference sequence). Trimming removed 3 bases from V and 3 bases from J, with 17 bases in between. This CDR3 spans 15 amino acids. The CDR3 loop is CAWSTGVAGKETQYF. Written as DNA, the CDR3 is TGTGCCTGGAGCACAGGGGTAGCGGGAAAAGAGACCCAGTACTTC.

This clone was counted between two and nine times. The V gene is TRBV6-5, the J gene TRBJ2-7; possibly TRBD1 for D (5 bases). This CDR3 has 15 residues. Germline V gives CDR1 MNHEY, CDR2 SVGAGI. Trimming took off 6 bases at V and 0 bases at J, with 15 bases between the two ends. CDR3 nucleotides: TGTGCCAGCAGCCCCGACAGTATCAGCTCCTACGAGCAGTACTTC. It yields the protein CASSPDSISSYEQYF.

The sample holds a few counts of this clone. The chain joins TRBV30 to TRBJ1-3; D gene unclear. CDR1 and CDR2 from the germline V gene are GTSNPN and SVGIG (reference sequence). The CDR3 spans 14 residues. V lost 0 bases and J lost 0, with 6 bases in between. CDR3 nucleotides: TGTGCCTGGAGTGTGAGGGCCTCTGGAAACACCATATATTTT. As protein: CAWSVRASGNTIYF.

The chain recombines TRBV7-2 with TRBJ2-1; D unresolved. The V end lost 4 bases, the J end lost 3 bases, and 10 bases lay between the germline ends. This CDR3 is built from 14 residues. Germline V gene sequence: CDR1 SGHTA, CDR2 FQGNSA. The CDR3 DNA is TGTGCCAGCAGCTCGGGCTGGGGCTACAATGAGCAGTTCTTC. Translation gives CASSSGWGYNEQFF.